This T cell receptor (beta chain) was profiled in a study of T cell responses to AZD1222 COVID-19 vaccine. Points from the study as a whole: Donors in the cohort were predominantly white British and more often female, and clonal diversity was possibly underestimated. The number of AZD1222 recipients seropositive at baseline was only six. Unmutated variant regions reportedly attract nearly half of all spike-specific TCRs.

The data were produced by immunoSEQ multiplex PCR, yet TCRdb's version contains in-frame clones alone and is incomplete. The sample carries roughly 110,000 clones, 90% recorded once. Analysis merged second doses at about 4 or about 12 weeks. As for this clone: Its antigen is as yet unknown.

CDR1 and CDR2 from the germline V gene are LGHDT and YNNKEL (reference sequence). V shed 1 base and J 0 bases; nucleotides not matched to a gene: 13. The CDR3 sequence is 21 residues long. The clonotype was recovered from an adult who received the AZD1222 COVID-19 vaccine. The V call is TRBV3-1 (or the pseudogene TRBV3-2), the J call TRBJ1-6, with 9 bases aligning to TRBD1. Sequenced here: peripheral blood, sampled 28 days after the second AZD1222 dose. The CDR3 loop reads CASSQGLGRTGVSSYNSPLHF. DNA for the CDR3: TGTGCCAGCAGCCAAGGTTTAGGTCGGACAGGGGTTTCCTCCTATAATTCACCCCTCCACTTT.